The 16 T cell receptor beta chains in this list originate from one sample, sequenced in a study of blood T cells in healthy people across ages. With a J-beta primer mix and a sample-barcoded 5' primer, a second PCR ran roughly 7 to 11 cycles. TCRdb processed the 5' RACE reads anew with MiXCR; each CDR3 protein has one entry. This sample has some 750,000 distinct CDR3 sequences, with about 20% found just once. Source material: blood. These receptors were taken from a man between 65 and 85 years old in good health.

This sequence joins TRBV5-1 and TRBJ2-1; TRBD2 aligns across 9 bases. The germline V gene encodes CDR1 SGHRS and CDR2 YFSETQ. The CDR3 runs 16 residues. Trimming at V came to 0 bases and at J to 5 bases, leaving 6 bases not matched to a gene. CDR3 in DNA: TGCGCCAGCAGCTTGGCCGTAGCGGGGGATAACAATGAGCAGTTCTTC. It specifies CASSLAVAGDNNEQFF.

The chain has TRBV19 and TRBJ2-3; 13 bases are a match to TRBD2. The CDR3 covers 15 residues. Looked up from germline, CDR1 is LNHDA and CDR2 is SQIVND (reference sequence). Trimming cost V 3 bases and J 5 bases; bases outside gene matches: 2. CDR3 sequence: CASSIWTSGGDTQYF. The CDR3 DNA is TGTGCCAGTAGTATTTGGACTAGCGGGGGAGATACGCAGTATTTT.

A few counts support this clonotype. The chain couples TRBV27 to TRBJ2-1; 7 bases align to TRBD2. J gave up 3 bases and V 6 bases, and 8 bases lay outside the gene matches. The CDR3 has 15 amino acids. From germline, CDR1 is MNHEY and CDR2 SMNVEV (reference sequence). CDR3: CASSSPRDYYNEQFF. The CDR3 DNA reads as TGTGCCAGCAGCTCCCCCCGGGACTACTACAATGAGCAGTTCTTC.

V and J are TRBV2 and TRBJ2-2; 8 bases map to TRBD1. This CDR3 has 15 residues. Looked up from germline, CDR1 is SNHLY and CDR2 is FYNNEI. The ends lost 6 bases at V and 3 bases at J; junction bases unmatched: 6. The CDR3 region has the DNA TGTGCCAGCAGCCGACAGGGGACCTACACCGGGGAGCTGTTTTTT. Translation: CASSRQGTYTGELFF. Based on the CDR3 plus reference TRBV2 and TRBJ2-2, the full variable domain is EPEVTQTPSHQVTQMGQEVILRCVPISNHLYFYWYRQILGQKVEFLVSFYNNEISEKSEIFDDQFSVERPDGSNFTLKIRSTKLEDSAMYFCASSRQGTYTGELFFGEGSRLTVL.

The chain joins TRBV27 to TRBJ1-5; D gene uncertain. The germline V gene encodes CDR1 MNHEY and CDR2 SMNVEV (reference sequence). This CDR3 is built from 13 residues. Trimming left V 5 bases short and J 4 bases short, with 9 bases between. CDR3 nucleotides: TGTGCCAGCAGTCCCGGACGGAATCAGCCCCAGCATTTT. Translated, it gives CASSPGRNQPQHF.

This clonotype was detected only a few times. This chain links TRBV29-1 with TRBJ2-6; TRBD1 might be the D (6 bases). Germline CDR1 and CDR2: SQVTM and ANQGSEA. CDR3 size: 20 residues. Trimming left V 0 bases short and J 4 bases short, with 25 bases between. CDR3 amino acids: CSVEEGEQGLSRSGANVLTF. The CDR3 coding sequence is TGCAGCGTTGAAGAAGGGGAACAGGGTCTGAGTAGGTCGGGGGCCAACGTCCTGACTTTC.

With regard to this clonotype: This likely comes from a read error, as the CDR3 has no conserved phenylalanine or tryptophan at its end. The chain recombines TRBV12-3 or TRBV12-4 with TRBJ1-1, with 7 bases that match TRBD1. The CDR3 contains 15 residues. V shed 6 bases, J shed 2 bases, and the junction held 9 bases outside the gene matches. The CDR3 loop is CASRKTGVINTEAFL. CDR3 DNA sequence: TGTGCCAGCAGAAAAACAGGGGTGATAAACACTGAAGCTTTCCTT.

This clonotype has a count of ten or more. V and J are TRBV12-3 or TRBV12-4 and TRBJ2-5, with unresolved D. The CDR3 contains 13 residues. The germline V and J ends were trimmed by 8 bases and 2 bases, with 12 bases remaining between them. DNA for the CDR3: TGTGCCAGCCGCCTGAATGGGCAAGAGACCCAGTACTTC. This sequence encodes CASRLNGQETQYF.

This clonotype was observed a few times. V usage is TRBV5-1 and J usage is TRBJ2-1; D call uncertain. Germline CDR1 is SGHRS and CDR2 is YFSETQ. V shed 0 bases and J shed 6 bases, with 7 bases lying between them. This CDR3 comprises 13 residues. The CDR3 protein is CASSLAAANEQFF. The CDR3 DNA follows: TGCGCCAGCAGCTTGGCCGCCGCCAATGAGCAGTTCTTC.

This clonotype was picked up a small number of times. This chain links TRBV30 with TRBJ2-4; D ambiguous. The CDR3 is 17 amino acids. Deletions cut 2 bases from V and 0 bases from J, with 17 bases between. Germline CDR1 GTSNPN, CDR2 SVGIG (reference sequence). The CDR3 nucleotides read TGTGCCTGGAGTCCCCCTGTGGGCACACTAGCCAAAAACATTCAGTACTTC. Translation: CAWSPPVGTLAKNIQYF.

The V call is TRBV20-1, the J call TRBJ1-1, with a possible D match to TRBD1 (6 bases). From germline, CDR1 is DFQATT and CDR2 SNEGSKA (reference sequence). The ends were cut back, 2 bases at V and 4 bases at J, with 11 bases in the middle. The CDR3 is 13 residues long. The CDR3 here is CSARKTGLTEAFF. The CDR3 region has the DNA TGCAGTGCTAGAAAAACAGGGCTCACTGAAGCTTTCTTT.

This rearrangement joins TRBV6-5 to TRBJ2-7; a possible D gene is TRBD1 (6 bases). V lost 2 bases and J 2 bases, leaving 10 bases between the germline ends. Germline V gives CDR1 MNHEY, CDR2 SVGAGI. The CDR3 runs to 14 residues. The DNA of the CDR3 is TGTGCCAGCAGTTACCGGGACAAAACCTACGAGCAGTACTTC. Translation: CASSYRDKTYEQYF.

This rearrangement joins TRBV29-1 to TRBJ2-3; D not certain. Trimming stripped 6 bases from V and 3 bases from J, with 10 bases between. CDR1 is SQVTM and CDR2 is ANQGSEA in the germline V gene. The CDR3 consists of 12 residues. The CDR3 region has the DNA TGCAGCGTCGAGATGAGGACAGATACGCAGTATTTT. Amino acids: CSVEMRTDTQYF.

There are many counts of this clonotype. Its ends do not fully match the called genes, so a read error is possible. The chain uses TRBV5-1 and TRBJ2-3; 10 bases line up with TRBD2. Germline V gene data show CDR1 as SGHRS and CDR2 as YFSETQ. CDR3 length: 15 residues. CDR3 in DNA: TGTGCCAGCAGCTTGACTAGCGGGAGCACAGATACGCAGTATTTT. Amino acid sequence: CASSLTSGSTDTQYF.

The sample holds a few counts of this clonotype. One junction end disagrees with the germline gene, perhaps due to a read error. The V and J genes are TRBV6-1 and TRBJ2-7, with 8 bases fitting TRBD1. The CDR3 contains 14 residues. Per germline, CDR1 MNHNS and CDR2 SASEGT. The CDR3 DNA sequence: TGCGCCAGCAGCGACAGGGGTACGCCCTACGAGCAGTACTTC. This gives the protein CASSDRGTPYEQYF.

About this clonotype itself: The junction and the germline gene differ at one end; a read error may be behind it. This chain uses TRBV5-1 with TRBJ2-3, with 8 bases matching TRBD1. Germline V lookup: CDR1 SGHRS, CDR2 YFSETQ. This CDR3 is built from 16 residues. CDR3 DNA sequence: TGCGCCAGCAGCTTCCTGACAGGGGTAGTAGCAGATGCGCAGTATTTT. Translating gives CASSFLTGVVADAQYF.